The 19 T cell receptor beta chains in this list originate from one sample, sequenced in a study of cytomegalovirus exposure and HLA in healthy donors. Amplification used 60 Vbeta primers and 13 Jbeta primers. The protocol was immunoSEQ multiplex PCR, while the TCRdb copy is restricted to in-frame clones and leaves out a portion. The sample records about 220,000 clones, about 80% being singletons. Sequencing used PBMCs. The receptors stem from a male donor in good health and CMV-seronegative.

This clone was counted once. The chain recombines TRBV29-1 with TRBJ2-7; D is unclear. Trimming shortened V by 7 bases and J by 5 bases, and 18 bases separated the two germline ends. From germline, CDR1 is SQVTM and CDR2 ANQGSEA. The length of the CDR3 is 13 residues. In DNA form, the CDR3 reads TGCAGCGGTCATAGCATGGAGCGCAACGAGCAGTACTTC. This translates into CSGHSMERNEQYF.

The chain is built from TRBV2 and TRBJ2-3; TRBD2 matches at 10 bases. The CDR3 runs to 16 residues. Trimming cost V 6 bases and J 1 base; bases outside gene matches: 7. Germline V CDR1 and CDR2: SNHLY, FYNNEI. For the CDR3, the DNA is TGTGCCAGCAGGCCGCTAGCGGGGGCCCGCACAGATACGCAGTATTTT. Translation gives CASRPLAGARTDTQYF.

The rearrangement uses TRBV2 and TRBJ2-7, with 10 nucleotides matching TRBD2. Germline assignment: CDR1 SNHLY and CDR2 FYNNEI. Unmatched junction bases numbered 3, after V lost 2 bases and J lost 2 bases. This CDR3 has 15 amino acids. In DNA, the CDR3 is TGTGCCAGCAGTGAACTACTAGCGGGGACCTACGAGCAGTACTTC. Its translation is CASSELLAGTYEQYF. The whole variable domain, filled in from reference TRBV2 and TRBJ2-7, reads EPEVTQTPSHQVTQMGQEVILRCVPISNHLYFYWYRQILGQKVEFLVSFYNNEISEKSEIFDDQFSVERPDGSNFTLKIRSTKLEDSAMYFCASSELLAGTYEQYFGPGTRLTVT.

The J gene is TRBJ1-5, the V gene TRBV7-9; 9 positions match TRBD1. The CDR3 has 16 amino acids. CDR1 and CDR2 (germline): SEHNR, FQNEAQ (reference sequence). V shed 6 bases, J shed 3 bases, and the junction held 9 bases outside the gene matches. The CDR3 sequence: CASSLGGQGPNQPQHF. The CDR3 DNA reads TGTGCCAGCAGTCTGGGGGGACAGGGCCCCAATCAGCCCCAGCATTTT.

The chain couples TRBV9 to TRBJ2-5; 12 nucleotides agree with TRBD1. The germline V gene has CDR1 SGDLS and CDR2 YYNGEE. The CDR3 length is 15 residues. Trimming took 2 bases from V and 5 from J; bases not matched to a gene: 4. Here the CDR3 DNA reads TGTGCCAGCAGCGTGGGGACAGGGGGCGCGGAGACCCAGTACTTC. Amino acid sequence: CASSVGTGGAETQYF.

CDR3 protein: CASSDNYEQYF. The CDR3 coding sequence is TGTGCCAGCAGTGACAACTACGAGCAGTACTTC. The rearrangement links TRBV6-1 to TRBJ2-5; D is ambiguous. Matching the DNA end better, TRBJ2-7 makes the J call doubtful. From germline, CDR1 is MNHNS and CDR2 SASEGT. The CDR3 runs to 11 residues.

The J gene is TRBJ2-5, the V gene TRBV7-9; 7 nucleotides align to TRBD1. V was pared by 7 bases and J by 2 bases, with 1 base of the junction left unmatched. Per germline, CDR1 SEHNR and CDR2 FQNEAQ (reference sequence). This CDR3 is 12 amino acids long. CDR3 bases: TGTGCCAGCACACAGGGGCAAGAGACCCAGTACTTC. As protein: CASTQGQETQYF.

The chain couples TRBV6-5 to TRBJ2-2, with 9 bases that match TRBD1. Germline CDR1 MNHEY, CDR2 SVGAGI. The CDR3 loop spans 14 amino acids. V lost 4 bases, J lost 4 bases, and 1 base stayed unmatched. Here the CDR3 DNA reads TGTGCCAGCAGTTTGGACAGGGGCACCGGGGAGCTGTTTTTT. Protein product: CASSLDRGTGELFF.

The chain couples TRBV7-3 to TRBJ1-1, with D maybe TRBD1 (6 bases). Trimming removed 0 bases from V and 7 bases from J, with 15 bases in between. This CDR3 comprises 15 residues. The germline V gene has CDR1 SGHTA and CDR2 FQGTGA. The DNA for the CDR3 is TGTGCCAGCAGCTTAACAGGGGGATCAGGGAGTGAAGCTTTCTTT. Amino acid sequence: CASSLTGGSGSEAFF.

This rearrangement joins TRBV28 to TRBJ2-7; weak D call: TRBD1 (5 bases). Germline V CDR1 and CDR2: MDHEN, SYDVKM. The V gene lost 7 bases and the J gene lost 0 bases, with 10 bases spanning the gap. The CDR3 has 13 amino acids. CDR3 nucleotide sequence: TGTGCCAGCACCAAACAGGCCTCCTACGAGCAGTACTTC. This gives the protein CASTKQASYEQYF.

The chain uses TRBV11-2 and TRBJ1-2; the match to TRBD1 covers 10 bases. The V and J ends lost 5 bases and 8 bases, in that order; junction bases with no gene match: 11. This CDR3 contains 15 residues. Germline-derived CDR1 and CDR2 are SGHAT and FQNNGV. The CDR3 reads CASSPIARTGGGYTF. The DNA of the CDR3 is TGTGCCAGCAGCCCTATTGCGCGGACAGGGGGGGGCTACACCTTC.

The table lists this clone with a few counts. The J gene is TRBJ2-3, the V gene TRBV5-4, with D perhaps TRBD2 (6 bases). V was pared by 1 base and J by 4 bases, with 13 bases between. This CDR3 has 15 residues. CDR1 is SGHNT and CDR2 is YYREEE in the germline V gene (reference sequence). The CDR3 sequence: CASSLRERWADTQYF. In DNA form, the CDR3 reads TGTGCCAGCAGCTTGCGGGAGCGCTGGGCAGATACGCAGTATTTT.

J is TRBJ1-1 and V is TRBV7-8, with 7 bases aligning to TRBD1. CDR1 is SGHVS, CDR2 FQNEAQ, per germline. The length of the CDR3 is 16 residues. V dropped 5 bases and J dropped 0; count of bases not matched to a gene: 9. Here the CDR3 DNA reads TGTGCCAGCAGCCCCCTGAGACAGGGCATGAACACTGAAGCTTTCTTT. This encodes CASSPLRQGMNTEAFF.

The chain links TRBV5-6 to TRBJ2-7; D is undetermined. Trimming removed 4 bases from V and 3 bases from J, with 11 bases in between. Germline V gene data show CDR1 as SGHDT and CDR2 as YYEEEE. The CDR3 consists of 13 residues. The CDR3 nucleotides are TGTGCCAGCAGCCCCGCGGCGCTCTACGAGCAGTACTTC. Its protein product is CASSPAALYEQYF.

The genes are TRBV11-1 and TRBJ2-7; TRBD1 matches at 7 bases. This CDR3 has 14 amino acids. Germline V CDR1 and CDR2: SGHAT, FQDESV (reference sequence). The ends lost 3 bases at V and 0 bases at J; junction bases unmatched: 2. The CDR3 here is CASSFTGASYEQYF. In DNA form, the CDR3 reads TGTGCCAGCAGCTTTACAGGGGCCTCCTACGAGCAGTACTTC.

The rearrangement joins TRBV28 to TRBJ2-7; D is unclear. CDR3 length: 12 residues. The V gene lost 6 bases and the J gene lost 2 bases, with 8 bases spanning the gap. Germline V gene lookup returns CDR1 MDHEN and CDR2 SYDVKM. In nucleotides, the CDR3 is TGTGCCAGCAGCAGAAGAACCTACGAGCAGTACTTC. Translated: CASSRRTYEQYF.

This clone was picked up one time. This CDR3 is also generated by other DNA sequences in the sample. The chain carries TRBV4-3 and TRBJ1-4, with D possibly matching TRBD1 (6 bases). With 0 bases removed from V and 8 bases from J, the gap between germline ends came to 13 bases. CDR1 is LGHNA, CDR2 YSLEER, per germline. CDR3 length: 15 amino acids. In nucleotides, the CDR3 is TGCGCCAGCAGCCAAGAAGGACAGCGGGGGGAAAAACTGTTTTTT. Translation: CASSQEGQRGEKLFF.

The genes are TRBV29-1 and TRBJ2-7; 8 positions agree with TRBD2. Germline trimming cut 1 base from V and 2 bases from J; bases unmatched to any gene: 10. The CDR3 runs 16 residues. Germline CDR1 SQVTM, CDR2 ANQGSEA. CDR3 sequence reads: CSVEVTSGGSTYEQYF. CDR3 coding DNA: TGCAGCGTTGAAGTTACTAGCGGAGGGTCGACCTACGAGCAGTACTTC.

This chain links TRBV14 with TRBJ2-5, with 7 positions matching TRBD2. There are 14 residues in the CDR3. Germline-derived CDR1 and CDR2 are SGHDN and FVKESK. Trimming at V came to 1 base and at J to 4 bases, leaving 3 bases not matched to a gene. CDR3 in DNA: TGTGCCAGCAGCCAAGGGCGGGGGAGAGAGACCCAGTACTTC. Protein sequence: CASSQGRGRETQYF.